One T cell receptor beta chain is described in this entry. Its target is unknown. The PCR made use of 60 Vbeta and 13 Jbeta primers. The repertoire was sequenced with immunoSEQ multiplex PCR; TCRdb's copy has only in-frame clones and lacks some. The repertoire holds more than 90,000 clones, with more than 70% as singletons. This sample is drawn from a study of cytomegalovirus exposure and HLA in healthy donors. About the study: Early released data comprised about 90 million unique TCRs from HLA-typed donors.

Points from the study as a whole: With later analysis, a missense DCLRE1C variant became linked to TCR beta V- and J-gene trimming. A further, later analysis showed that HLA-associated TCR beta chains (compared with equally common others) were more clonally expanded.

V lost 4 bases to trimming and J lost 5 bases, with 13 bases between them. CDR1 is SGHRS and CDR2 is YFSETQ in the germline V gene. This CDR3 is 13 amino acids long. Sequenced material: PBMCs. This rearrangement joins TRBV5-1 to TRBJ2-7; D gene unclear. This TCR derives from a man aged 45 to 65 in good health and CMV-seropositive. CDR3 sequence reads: CASSRFIQDEQYF. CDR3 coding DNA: TGCGCCAGCAGCCGGTTTATCCAAGACGAGCAGTACTTC. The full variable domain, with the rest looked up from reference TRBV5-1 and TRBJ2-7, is KAGVTQTPRYLIKTRGQQVTLSCSPISGHRSVSWYQQTPGQGLQFLFEYFSETQRNKGNFPGRFSGRQFSNSRSEMNVSTLELGDSALYLCASSRFIQDEQYFGPGTRLTVT.